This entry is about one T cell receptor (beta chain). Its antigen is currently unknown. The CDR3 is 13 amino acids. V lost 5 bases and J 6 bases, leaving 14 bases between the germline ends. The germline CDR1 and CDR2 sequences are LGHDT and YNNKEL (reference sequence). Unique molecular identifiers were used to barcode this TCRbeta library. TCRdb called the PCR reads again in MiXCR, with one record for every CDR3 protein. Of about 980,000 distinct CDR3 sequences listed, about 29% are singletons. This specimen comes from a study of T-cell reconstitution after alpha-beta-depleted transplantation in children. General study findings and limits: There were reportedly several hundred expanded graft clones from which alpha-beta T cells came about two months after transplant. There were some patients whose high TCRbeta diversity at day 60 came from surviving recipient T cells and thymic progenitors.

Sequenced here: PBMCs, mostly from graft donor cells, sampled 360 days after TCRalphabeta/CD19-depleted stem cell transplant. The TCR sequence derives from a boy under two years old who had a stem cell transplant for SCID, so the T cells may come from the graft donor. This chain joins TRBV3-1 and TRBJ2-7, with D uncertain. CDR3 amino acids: CASSFRVGSEQYF. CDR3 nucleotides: TGTGCCAGCAGCTTCCGAGTGGGGTCCGAGCAGTACTTC.